This T cell receptor beta chain emerged from a study of CD8 T cells in ankylosing spondylitis. About this clonotype itself: Its antigen is unidentified.

MiXCR, applied by TCRdb to the 5' RACE reads, yields one record per CDR3 protein. This table holds around 250,000 distinct CDR3 sequences, 15% to 20% found once. Study outcomes and limitations: Clones linked to disease, bearing a CD8+ phenotype, were relatively rare in peripheral blood. In synovial fluid and blood from reactive arthritis, some motif variants were previously reported.

Germline-derived CDR1 and CDR2 are LGHDT and YNNKEL (reference sequence). The CDR3 is 17 amino acids. V lost 1 base and J lost 6; bases outside the gene matches: 9. This clonotype originated in a male donor with ankylosing spondylitis or in good health (not recorded which). The sequencing sample was made of blood, either unsorted or a sorted T cell fraction (not recorded which). The chain recombines TRBV3-1 with TRBJ2-1; 10 bases match TRBD2. CDR3 bases: TGTGCCAGCAGCCAAGGGCGGCAGCGGGAGGGTTTCAATGAGCAGTTCTTC. Translating gives CASSQGRQREGFNEQFF.